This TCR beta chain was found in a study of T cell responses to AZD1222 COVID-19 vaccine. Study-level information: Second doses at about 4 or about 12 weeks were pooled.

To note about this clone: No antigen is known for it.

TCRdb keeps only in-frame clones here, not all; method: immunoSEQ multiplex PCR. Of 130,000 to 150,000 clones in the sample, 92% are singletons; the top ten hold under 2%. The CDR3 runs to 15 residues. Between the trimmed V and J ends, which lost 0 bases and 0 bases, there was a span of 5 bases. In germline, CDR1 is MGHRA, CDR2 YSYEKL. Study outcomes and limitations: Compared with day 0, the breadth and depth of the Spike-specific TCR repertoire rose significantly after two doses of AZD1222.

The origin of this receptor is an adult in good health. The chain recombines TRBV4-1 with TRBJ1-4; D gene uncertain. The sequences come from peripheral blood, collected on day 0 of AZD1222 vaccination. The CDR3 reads CASSQEESTNEKLFF. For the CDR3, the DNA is TGCGCCAGCAGCCAAGAGGAATCAACTAATGAAAAACTGTTTTTT.